The 20 T cell receptor beta chains reported below all come from one sample, sequenced in a study of T cells expressing NK-cell markers. For each CDR3 protein, TCRdb gives one entry from its re-call of the 5' RACE reads, without DNA. This table holds about 3,400 distinct CDR3 sequences. The sample comprised blood T cells: a sorted CD56 or NKG2C T cell subset, CD4+ or CD8+ T cells, or bulk PBMC T cells (not recorded which). The receptors come from a man aged 18 to 69 in good health.

V and J are TRBV29-1 and TRBJ2-1; absent DNA, TCRdb's TRBD1 call cannot be checked. This CDR3 region has 13 residues. Germline values: CDR1 SQVTM, CDR2 ANQGSEA. CDR3: CRATAGQYNEQFF.

The chain joins TRBV5-1 to TRBJ1-2; TCRdb returns TRBD1, unconfirmable since there is no DNA. CDR1 is SGHRS and CDR2 is YFSETQ in the germline V gene. This CDR3 comprises 18 residues. CDR3 loop: CASSVGQGADLLNYGYTF.

The chain combines TRBV5-1 with TRBJ1-6; TCRdb calls TRBD1, which cannot be checked without DNA. The CDR3 extends over 17 amino acids. Per the germline V gene, CDR1 is SGHRS and CDR2 is YFSETQ. The CDR3 protein is CASSLESRGTGLSPLHF.

V gene TRBV5-4 combines with J gene TRBJ2-3; TCRdb reports TRBD2, a call that lacks DNA to check it against. This CDR3 has 15 amino acids. The germline gives CDR1 SGHNT, CDR2 YYREEE (reference sequence). The CDR3 here is CASSTGLAGEDTQYF.

This rearrangement joins TRBV20-1 to TRBJ2-1; TCRdb's D gene call, TRBD1, goes unchecked for lack of DNA. This CDR3 has 12 amino acids. Germline assignment: CDR1 DFQATT and CDR2 SNEGSKA (reference sequence). CDR3 loop: CSARGSGQWTFF.

The V call is TRBV2, the J call TRBJ1-2; no DNA is available, so the TRBD1 call from TCRdb remains unchecked. This CDR3 region has 14 residues. Germline V gives CDR1 SNHLY, CDR2 FYNNEI. The CDR3 sequence is CASMGTGIAYGYTF.

The CDR3 sequence is CASSEDRDTQYF. The rearrangement joins TRBV7-9 to TRBJ2-3; TCRdb calls TRBD1, which cannot be checked without DNA. The V gene's germline CDR1 is SEHNR and CDR2 FQNEAQ (reference sequence). The CDR3 contains 12 residues.

The V gene is TRBV5-6, the J gene TRBJ1-1; the TCRdb D gene call, TRBD1, has no DNA to confirm it. This CDR3 contains 16 residues. Germline CDR1 is SGHDT and CDR2 is YYEEEE. The CDR3 region is CASSQLNRGANTEAFF.

The V call is TRBV19, the J call TRBJ2-1; checking the TCRdb D call of TRBD1 is not possible without DNA. Germline CDR1 is LNHDA and CDR2 is SQIVND (reference sequence). The CDR3 has 15 amino acids. The CDR3 loop reads CASRKSGTAYNEQFF.

The genes are TRBV7-9 and TRBJ1-2. Germline values: CDR1 SEHNR, CDR2 FQNEAQ (reference sequence). The CDR3 runs 16 residues. CDR3 amino acids: CASSLIDNTAFYGYTF.

This sequence joins TRBV10-3 and TRBJ1-1; TCRdb's D call of TRBD1 is untestable without DNA. CDR1 is ENHRY, CDR2 SYGVKD, per germline. The CDR3 loop spans 13 amino acids. The CDR3 reads CAISESARGQAFF.

V usage is TRBV4-3 and J usage is TRBJ2-2; with no DNA, the TCRdb D assignment of TRBD1 cannot be verified. CDR1 and CDR2 (germline): LGHNA, YSLEER. CDR3 size: 17 residues. This CDR3 is CASSRSHRDRYTGELFF.

The chain is built from TRBV6-2 or TRBV6-3 and TRBJ2-7; the D call of TRBD1 rests on TCRdb alone, since no DNA is present to check it. Per the germline V gene, CDR1 is MNHEY and CDR2 is SVGEGT. The CDR3 extends over 13 amino acids. The CDR3 reads CASSYGGFGEQYF.

This rearrangement joins TRBV5-1 to TRBJ2-7; TCRdb outputs TRBD2, but without DNA this stays unchecked. Per the germline V gene, CDR1 is SGHRS and CDR2 is YFSETQ. The CDR3 is 13 amino acids. The chain's CDR3 is CASSSTSDYEQYF.

The chain couples TRBV6-2 or TRBV6-3 to TRBJ1-2; TCRdb's D call, TRBD1, is unchecked because there is no DNA. CDR3 length: 14 amino acids. Germline CDR1 MNHEY, CDR2 SVGEGT. The CDR3 is CASRGTGKNYGYTF.

The chain is built from TRBV28 and TRBJ1-1. In germline, CDR1 is MDHEN, CDR2 SYDVKM. This CDR3 comprises 17 residues. The chain's CDR3 is CASSFTGLQGGLTEAFF.

The chain employs TRBV10-3 and TRBJ2-3. Germline CDR1 is ENHRY and CDR2 is SYGVKD. This CDR3 is 11 amino acids long. CDR3 sequence reads: CAIQIADTQYF.

The chain links TRBV28 to TRBJ1-2; TCRdb lists TRBD1, though no DNA is available to test this call. The length of the CDR3 is 14 residues. Germline CDR1 reads MDHEN; CDR2 reads SYDVKM. The CDR3 loop reads CASSTGTVFYGYTF.

This clonotype is classed as medium-sized by frequency. This chain's CDR3 is CASSLDGGLETQYF. The rearrangement links TRBV11-2 to TRBJ2-5; TCRdb selects TRBD2, and the lack of DNA leaves this call unchecked. From germline, CDR1 is SGHAT and CDR2 FQNNGV. The CDR3 is 14 amino acids.

V is TRBV20-1 and J is TRBJ1-1; without DNA, the TCRdb call of TRBD1 cannot be checked. Germline V lookup: CDR1 DFQATT, CDR2 SNEGSKA (reference sequence). The CDR3 totals 13 residues. The CDR3 sequence: CSAKQGLNTEAFF.